This T cell receptor beta chain was observed in a study of cytomegalovirus exposure and HLA in healthy donors. Regarding the study as a whole: Some highly shared sequence variants likely arose as a pipeline artifact. The productive fraction for most TCR beta V segments was about 90% or about 30% in an earlier analysis. Follow-up analysis seemed to connect common viral pathogens with several of the most significant clusters identified.

The PCR was carried out with 60 Vbeta primers and 13 Jbeta primers. In the original analysis: Among the unique TCR beta chains that a later analysis counted, about 84 million in all, approximately 12 million were shared. Measured with immunoSEQ multiplex PCR; TCRdb has only the in-frame clones, and not every one. V and J calls and clone size are copied from that table; D and trimming were computed from the DNA. The data contain 200,000 to 250,000 clones, roughly 80% of them seen just once; the ten biggest clones take up 5.4%. CDR1 and CDR2 from the germline V gene are SGHRS and YFSETQ. This CDR3 region has 15 residues. Trimming stripped 4 bases from V and 4 bases from J, with 18 bases between. Note on this clone: Its matching antigen is unknown.

The material sequenced was PBMCs. The sequence was collected from a woman in her thirties or forties in good health and CMV-seropositive. The chain uses TRBV5-1 and TRBJ2-7; a weak D match, TRBD1 (6 bases). The CDR3 nucleotides read TGCGCCAGCAGCGCCTTACAGGGCTCTACGTACGAGCAGTACTTC. Translated: CASSALQGSTYEQYF.